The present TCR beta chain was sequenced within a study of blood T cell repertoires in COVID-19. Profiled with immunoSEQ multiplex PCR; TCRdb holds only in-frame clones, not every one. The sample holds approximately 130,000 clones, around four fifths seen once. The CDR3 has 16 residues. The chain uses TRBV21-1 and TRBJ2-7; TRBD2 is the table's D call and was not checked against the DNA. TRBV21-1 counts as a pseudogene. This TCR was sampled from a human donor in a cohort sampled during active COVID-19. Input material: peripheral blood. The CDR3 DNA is TGTGCCAGCAGCAAAAGCCCGGGGGGGTACTGCTACGAGCAGTACTTC. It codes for CASSKSPGGYCYEQYF.